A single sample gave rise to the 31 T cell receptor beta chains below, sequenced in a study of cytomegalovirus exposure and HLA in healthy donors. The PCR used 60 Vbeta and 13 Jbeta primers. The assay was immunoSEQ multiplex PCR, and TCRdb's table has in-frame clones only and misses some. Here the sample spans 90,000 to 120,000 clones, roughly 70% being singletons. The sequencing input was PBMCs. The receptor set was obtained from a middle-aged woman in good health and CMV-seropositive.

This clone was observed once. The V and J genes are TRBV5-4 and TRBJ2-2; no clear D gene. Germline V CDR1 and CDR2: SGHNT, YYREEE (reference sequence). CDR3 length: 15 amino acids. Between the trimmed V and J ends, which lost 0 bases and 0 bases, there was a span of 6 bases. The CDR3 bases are TGTGCCAGCAGCTTGGTACATTCGAACACCGGGGAGCTGTTTTTT. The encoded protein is CASSLVHSNTGELFF. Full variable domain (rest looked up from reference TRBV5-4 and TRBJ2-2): ETGVTQSPTHLIKTRGQQVTLRCSSQSGHNTVSWYQQALGQGPQFIFQYYREEENGRGNFPPRFSGLQFPNYSSELNVNALELDDSALYLCASSLVHSNTGELFFGEGSRLTVL.

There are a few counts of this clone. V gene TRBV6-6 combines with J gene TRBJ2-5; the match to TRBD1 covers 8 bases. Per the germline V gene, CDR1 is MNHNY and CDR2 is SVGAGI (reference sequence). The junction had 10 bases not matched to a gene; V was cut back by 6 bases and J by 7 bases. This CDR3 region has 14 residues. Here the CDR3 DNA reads TGTGCCAGCAGGGAAACCGGACAGGGAGGGACCCAGTACTTC. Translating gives CASRETGQGGTQYF.

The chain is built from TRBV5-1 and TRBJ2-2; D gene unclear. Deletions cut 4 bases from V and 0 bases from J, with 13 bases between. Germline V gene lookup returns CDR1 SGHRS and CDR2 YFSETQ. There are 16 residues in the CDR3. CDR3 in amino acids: CASSAVAVANTGELFF. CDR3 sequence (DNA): TGCGCCAGCAGCGCCGTGGCAGTCGCGAACACCGGGGAGCTGTTTTTT.

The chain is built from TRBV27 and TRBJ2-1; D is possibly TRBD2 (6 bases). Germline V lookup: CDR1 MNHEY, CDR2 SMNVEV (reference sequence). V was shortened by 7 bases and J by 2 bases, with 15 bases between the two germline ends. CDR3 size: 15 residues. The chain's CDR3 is CASTNGGNPYNEQFF. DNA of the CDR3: TGTGCCAGCACCAACGGGGGTAACCCCTACAATGAGCAGTTCTTC.

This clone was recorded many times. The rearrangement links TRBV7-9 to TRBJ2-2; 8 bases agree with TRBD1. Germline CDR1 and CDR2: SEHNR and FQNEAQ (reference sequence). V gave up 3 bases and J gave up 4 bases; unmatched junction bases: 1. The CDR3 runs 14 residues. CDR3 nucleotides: TGTGCCAGCAGCTTGGACAGGGCCACCGGGGAGCTGTTTTTT. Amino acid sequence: CASSLDRATGELFF.

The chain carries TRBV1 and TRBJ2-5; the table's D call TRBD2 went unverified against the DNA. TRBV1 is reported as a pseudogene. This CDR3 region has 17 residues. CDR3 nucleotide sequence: TGCACCAGCAGCCAAGGAAAGACTAGCGGGGGGCAGGAGACCCAGTACTTC. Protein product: CTSSQGKTSGGQETQYF.

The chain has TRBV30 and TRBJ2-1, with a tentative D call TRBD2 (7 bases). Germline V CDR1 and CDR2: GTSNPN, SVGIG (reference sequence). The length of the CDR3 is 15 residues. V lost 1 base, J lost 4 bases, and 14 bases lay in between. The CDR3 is CAWSERGGPYNEQFF. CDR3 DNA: TGTGCCTGGAGTGAACGCGGGGGCCCGTACAATGAGCAGTTCTTC.

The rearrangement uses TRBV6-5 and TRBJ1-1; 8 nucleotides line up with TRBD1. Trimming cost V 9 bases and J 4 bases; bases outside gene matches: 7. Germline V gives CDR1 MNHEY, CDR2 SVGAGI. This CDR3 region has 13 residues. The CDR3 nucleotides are TGTGCCAGTTCAGGGGGCGCAGGCACTGAAGCTTTCTTT. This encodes CASSGGAGTEAFF.

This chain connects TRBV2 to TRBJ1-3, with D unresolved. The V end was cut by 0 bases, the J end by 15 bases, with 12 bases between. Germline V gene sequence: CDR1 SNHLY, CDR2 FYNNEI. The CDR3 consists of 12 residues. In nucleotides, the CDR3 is TGTGCCAGCAGTGAAGCGATAAAGGCGGCATATTTT. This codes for CASSEAIKAAYF. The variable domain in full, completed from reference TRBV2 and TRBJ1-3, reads EPEVTQTPSHQVTQMGQEVILRCVPISNHLYFYWYRQILGQKVEFLVSFYNNEISEKSEIFDDQFSVERPDGSNFTLKIRSTKLEDSAMYFCASSEAIKAAYFGEGSWLTVV.

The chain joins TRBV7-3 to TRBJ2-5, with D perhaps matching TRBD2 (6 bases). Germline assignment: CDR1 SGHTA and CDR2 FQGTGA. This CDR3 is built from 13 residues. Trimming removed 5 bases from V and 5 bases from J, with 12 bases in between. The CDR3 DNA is TGTGCCAGCAGCCCTCCGGGGGAGGAGACCCAGTACTTC. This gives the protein CASSPPGEETQYF.

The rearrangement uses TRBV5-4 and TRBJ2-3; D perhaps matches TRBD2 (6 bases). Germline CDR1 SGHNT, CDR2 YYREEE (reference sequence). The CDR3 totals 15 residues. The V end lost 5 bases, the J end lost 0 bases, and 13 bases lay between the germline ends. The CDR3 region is CASRKQAGSTDTQYF. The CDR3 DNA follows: TGTGCCAGCAGAAAGCAGGCGGGGAGCACAGATACGCAGTATTTT.

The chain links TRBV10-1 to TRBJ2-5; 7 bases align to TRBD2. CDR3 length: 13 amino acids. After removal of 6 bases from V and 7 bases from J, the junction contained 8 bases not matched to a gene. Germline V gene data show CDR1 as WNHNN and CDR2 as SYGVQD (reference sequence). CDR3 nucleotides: TGCGCCAGCAGCGGGAGGAGGCGGGGGACCCAGTACTTC. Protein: CASSGRRRGTQYF.

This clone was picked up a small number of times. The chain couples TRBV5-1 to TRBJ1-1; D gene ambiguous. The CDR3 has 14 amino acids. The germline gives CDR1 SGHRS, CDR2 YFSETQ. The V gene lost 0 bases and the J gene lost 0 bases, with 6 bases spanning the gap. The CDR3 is CASSLGRLNTEAFF. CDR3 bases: TGCGCCAGCAGCTTGGGGAGATTGAACACTGAAGCTTTCTTT.

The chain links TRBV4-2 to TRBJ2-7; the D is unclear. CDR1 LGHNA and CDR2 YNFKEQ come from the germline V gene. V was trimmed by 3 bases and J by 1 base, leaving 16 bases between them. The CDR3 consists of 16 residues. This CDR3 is CASSHRPLEDSYEQYF. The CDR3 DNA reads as TGTGCCAGCAGCCACCGCCCTCTAGAAGATTCCTACGAGCAGTACTTC.

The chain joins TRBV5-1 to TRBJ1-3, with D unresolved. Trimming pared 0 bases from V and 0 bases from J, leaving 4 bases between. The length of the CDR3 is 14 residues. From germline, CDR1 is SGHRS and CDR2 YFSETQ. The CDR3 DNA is TGCGCCAGCAGCTTGGGGAGCTCTGGAAACACCATATATTTT. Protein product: CASSLGSSGNTIYF.

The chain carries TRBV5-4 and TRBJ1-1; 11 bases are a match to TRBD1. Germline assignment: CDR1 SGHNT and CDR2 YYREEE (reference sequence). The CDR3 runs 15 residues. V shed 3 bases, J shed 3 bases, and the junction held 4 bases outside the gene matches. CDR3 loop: CASSWTGGRDTEAFF. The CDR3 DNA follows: TGTGCCAGCAGCTGGACAGGGGGCAGGGACACTGAAGCTTTCTTT. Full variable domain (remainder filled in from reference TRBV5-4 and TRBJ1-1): ETGVTQSPTHLIKTRGQQVTLRCSSQSGHNTVSWYQQALGQGPQFIFQYYREEENGRGNFPPRFSGLQFPNYSSELNVNALELDDSALYLCASSWTGGRDTEAFFGQGTRLTVV.

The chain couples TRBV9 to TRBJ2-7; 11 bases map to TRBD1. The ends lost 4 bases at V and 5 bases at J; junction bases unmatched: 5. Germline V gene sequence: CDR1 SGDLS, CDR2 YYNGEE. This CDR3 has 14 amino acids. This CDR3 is CASSPRTGGHEQYF. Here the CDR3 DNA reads TGTGCCAGCAGCCCCCGGACAGGGGGCCACGAGCAGTACTTC.

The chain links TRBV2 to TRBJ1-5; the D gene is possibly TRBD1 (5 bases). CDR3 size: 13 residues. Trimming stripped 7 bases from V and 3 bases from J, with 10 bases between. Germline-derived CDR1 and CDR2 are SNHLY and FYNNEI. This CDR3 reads CASTREPNQPQHF. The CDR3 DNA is TGTGCCAGCACCAGGGAACCCAATCAGCCCCAGCATTTT.

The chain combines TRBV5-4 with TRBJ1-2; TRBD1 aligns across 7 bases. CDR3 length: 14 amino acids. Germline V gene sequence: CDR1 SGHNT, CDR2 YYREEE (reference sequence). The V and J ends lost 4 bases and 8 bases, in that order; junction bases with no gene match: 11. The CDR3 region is CASSRDRAVGGYTF. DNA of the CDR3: TGTGCCAGCAGCCGCGACAGGGCCGTAGGCGGCTACACCTTC.

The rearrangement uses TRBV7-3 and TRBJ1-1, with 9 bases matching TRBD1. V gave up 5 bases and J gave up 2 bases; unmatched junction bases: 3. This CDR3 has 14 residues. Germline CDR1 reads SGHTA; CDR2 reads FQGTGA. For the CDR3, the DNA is TGTGCCAGCAGCATGGGACAGGGAAACACTGAAGCTTTCTTT. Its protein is CASSMGQGNTEAFF.

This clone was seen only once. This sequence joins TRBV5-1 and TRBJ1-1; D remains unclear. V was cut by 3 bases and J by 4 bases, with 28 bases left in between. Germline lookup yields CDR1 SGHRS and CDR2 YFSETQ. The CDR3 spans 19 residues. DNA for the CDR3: TGCGCCAGCAGCTCTGCGACCACCGGGTCCCCCCATCGGGGCACTGAAGCTTTCTTT. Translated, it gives CASSSATTGSPHRGTEAFF.

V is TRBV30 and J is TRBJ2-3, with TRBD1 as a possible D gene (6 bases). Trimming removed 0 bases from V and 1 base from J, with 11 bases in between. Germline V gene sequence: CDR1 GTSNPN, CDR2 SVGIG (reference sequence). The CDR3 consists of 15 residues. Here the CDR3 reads CAWSVQGYGTDTQYF. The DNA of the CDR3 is TGTGCCTGGAGTGTACAGGGATACGGCACAGATACGCAGTATTTT.

CDR3 sequence (DNA): TGTGCCAGCAGCTTACGTGCCGGACGGGGCACTGAAGCTTTCTTT. Encoded protein: CASSLRAGRGTEAFF. The chain is built from TRBV7-9 and TRBJ1-1, with D uncertain. With 2 bases removed from V and 4 bases from J, the gap between germline ends came to 14 bases. CDR3 size: 15 residues. The germline V gene has CDR1 SEHNR and CDR2 FQNEAQ (reference sequence).

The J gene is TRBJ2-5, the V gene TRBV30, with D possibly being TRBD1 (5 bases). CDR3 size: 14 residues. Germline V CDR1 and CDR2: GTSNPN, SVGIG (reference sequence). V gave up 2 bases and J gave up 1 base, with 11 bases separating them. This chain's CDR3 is CAWSRGQLQETQYF. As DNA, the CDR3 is TGTGCCTGGAGTAGGGGCCAGCTCCAAGAGACCCAGTACTTC.

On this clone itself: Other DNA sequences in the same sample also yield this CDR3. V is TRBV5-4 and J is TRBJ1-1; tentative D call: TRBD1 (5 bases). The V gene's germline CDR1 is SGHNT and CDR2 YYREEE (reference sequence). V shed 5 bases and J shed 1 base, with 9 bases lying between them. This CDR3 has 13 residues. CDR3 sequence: CASSYDRNTEAFF. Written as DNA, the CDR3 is TGTGCCAGCAGTTATGACAGGAACACTGAAGCTTTCTTT. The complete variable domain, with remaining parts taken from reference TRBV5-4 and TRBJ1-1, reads ETGVTQSPTHLIKTRGQQVTLRCSSQSGHNTVSWYQQALGQGPQFIFQYYREEENGRGNFPPRFSGLQFPNYSSELNVNALELDDSALYLCASSYDRNTEAFFGQGTRLTVV.

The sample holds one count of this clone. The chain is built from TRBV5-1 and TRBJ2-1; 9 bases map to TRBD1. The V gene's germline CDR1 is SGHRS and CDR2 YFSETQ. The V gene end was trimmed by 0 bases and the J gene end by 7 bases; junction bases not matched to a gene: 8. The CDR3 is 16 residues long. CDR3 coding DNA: TGCGCCAGCAGCTTGGGGAAGGGACAGGGTAATAATGAGCAGTTCTTC. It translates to CASSLGKGQGNNEQFF.

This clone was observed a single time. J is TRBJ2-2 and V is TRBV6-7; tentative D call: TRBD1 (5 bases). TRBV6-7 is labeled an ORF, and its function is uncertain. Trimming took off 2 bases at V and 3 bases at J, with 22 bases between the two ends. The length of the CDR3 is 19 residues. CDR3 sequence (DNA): TGTGCCAGCAGTTACCCTCCTAAGGGGTCAAGGCCGGACACCGGGGAGCTGTTTTTT. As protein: CASSYPPKGSRPDTGELFF.

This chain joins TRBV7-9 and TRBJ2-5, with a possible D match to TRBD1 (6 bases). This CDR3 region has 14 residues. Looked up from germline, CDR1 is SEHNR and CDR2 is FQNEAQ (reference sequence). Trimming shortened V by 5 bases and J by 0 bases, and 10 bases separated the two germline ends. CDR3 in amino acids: CASSLRQDQETQYF. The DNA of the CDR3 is TGTGCCAGCAGCCTAAGACAGGACCAAGAGACCCAGTACTTC.

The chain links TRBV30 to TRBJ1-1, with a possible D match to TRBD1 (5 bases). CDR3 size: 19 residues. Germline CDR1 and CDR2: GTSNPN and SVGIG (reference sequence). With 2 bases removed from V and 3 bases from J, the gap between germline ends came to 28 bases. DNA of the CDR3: TGTGCCTGGAGTATTTCGGAGCAGGGCCCCTGGGTGCGGTACACTGAAGCTTTCTTT. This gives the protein CAWSISEQGPWVRYTEAFF.

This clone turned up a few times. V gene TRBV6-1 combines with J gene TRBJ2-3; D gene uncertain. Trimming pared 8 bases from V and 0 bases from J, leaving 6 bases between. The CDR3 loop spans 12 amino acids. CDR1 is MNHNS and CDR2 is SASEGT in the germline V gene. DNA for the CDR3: TGTGCCAGCGTACATAGCACAGATACGCAGTATTTT. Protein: CASVHSTDTQYF.

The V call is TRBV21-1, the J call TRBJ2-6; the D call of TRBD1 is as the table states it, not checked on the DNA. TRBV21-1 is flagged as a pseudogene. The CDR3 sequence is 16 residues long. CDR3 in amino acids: CASSNRPGAGANVLTF. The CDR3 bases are TGTGCCAGCAGCAACCGACCAGGGGCTGGGGCCAACGTCCTGACTTTC.